This entry features one T cell receptor beta chain sequence. The sample is drawn from a study of cytomegalovirus exposure and HLA in healthy donors. This CDR3 contains 15 residues. With V trimmed by 0 bases and J by 7 bases, 5 bases remained unmatched. The germline V gene has CDR1 SGHVS and CDR2 FQNEAQ. The assay was immunoSEQ multiplex PCR, and TCRdb's table has in-frame clones only and misses some. The data hold approximately 280,000 clones, with roughly 90% observed a single time. The chain has TRBV7-8 and TRBJ1-5, with 8 nucleotides matching TRBD1. Specimen: PBMCs. The receptor was isolated from a woman under 30 in good health and CMV-seronegative. The CDR3 DNA reads TGTGCCAGCAGCTTAGCGGCAGGGGGCCACCAGCCCCAGCATTTT. Amino acid sequence: CASSLAAGGHQPQHF.